The 9 T cell receptor beta chains in this list originate from one sample, sequenced in a study of blood T cell repertoires in COVID-19. Some clones are missing from TCRdb's copy, which holds only in-frame ones; the method was immunoSEQ multiplex PCR. The sample lists about 14,000 clones, 75% to 85% seen once, with about 26% in the top ten. The sequenced sample consisted of peripheral blood. These receptors all come from a woman aged 45-59 years with active or convalescent COVID-19.

The rearrangement joins TRBV4-1 to TRBJ2-7, with TRBD1 as a possible D gene (5 bases). Trimming removed 1 base at V and 4 bases at J, with 8 bases between. Germline CDR1 is MGHRA and CDR2 is YSYEKL. The CDR3 length is 13 residues. The CDR3 nucleotides read TGCGCCAGCAGCCAAGGCAGGGTGTACGAGCAGTACTTC. Amino acids: CASSQGRVYEQYF.

J is TRBJ1-2 and V is TRBV18; D not resolved. Germline V gene data show CDR1 as KGHSH and CDR2 as LQKENI. The CDR3 totals 12 residues. Deletions cut 3 bases from V and 4 bases from J, with 6 bases between. The CDR3 sequence: CASSPDFYGYTF. DNA of the CDR3: TGTGCCAGCTCACCCGACTTCTATGGCTACACCTTC.

The chain joins TRBV27 to TRBJ1-5; 7 bases agree with TRBD1. Germline assignment: CDR1 MNHEY and CDR2 SMNVEV (reference sequence). V gave up 5 bases and J gave up 9 bases; unmatched junction bases: 7. The CDR3 runs 13 residues. The DNA for the CDR3 is TGTGCCAGCAGTGGGAGCCAGGGGGGGCCCCAGCATTTT. This codes for CASSGSQGGPQHF.

The V call is TRBV15, the J call TRBJ1-2; D remains ambiguous. V dropped 2 bases and J dropped 5 bases, with 12 bases sitting between them. The CDR3 extends over 14 amino acids. Looked up from germline, CDR1 is LNHNV and CDR2 is YYDKDF (reference sequence). CDR3: CATSRTEPMYGYTF. The CDR3 DNA sequence: TGTGCCACCAGCAGAACAGAGCCGATGTATGGCTACACCTTC. Supplemented by reference TRBV15 and TRBJ1-2, the full variable domain reads DAMVIQNPRYQVTQFGKPVTLSCSQTLNHNVMYWYQQKSSQAPKLLFHYYDKDFNNEADTPDNFQSRRPNTSFCFLDIRSPGLGDTAMYLCATSRTEPMYGYTFGSGTRLTVV.

The CDR3 DNA sequence: TGTGCCAGCAGCCAAGATCGGGGATCCAATCAGCCCCAGCATTTT. Its translation is CASSQDRGSNQPQHF. The chain uses TRBV3-1 (or the pseudogene TRBV3-2) and TRBJ1-5; D not certain. The CDR3 has 15 residues. V lost 0 bases, J lost 3 bases, and 9 bases lay in between. CDR1 is LGHDT, CDR2 YNNKEL, per germline (reference sequence).

This sequence joins TRBV9 and TRBJ1-2, with D tentatively TRBD1 (6 bases). The CDR3 runs 16 residues. V lost 0 bases and J 2 bases, leaving 14 bases between the germline ends. Germline assignment: CDR1 SGDLS and CDR2 YYNGEE. CDR3 coding DNA: TGTGCCAGCAGCGTAGCGTATAAGACAGGCAACTATGGCTACACCTTC. It is translated as CASSVAYKTGNYGYTF.

V is TRBV19 and J is TRBJ2-7; perhaps TRBD2 as D (6 bases). Per the germline V gene, CDR1 is LNHDA and CDR2 is SQIVND (reference sequence). CDR3 length equals 14 residues. The V end lost 5 bases, the J end lost 6 bases, and 17 bases lay between the germline ends. The CDR3 protein is CASSPDGGFVEQYF. CDR3 nucleotide sequence: TGTGCCAGTAGTCCCGACGGGGGATTCGTCGAGCAGTACTTC. Full variable domain (outside the CDR3, taken from reference TRBV19 and TRBJ2-7): DGGITQSPKYLFRKEGQNVTLSCEQNLNHDAMYWYRQDPGQGLRLIYYSQIVNDFQKGDIAEGYSVSREKKESFPLTVTSAQKNPTAFYLCASSPDGGFVEQYFGPGTRLTVT.

The chain recombines TRBV10-3 with TRBJ1-1; TRBD1 might be the D (5 bases). The length of the CDR3 is 17 residues. CDR1 and CDR2 from the germline V gene are ENHRY and SYGVKD. V was pared by 1 base and J by 0 bases, with 15 bases between. The chain's CDR3 is CAISEFQGKGMNTEAFF. The CDR3 nucleotides are TGTGCCATCAGTGAGTTTCAGGGAAAGGGGATGAACACTGAAGCTTTCTTT.

V gene TRBV7-2 combines with J gene TRBJ1-3; 10 positions agree with TRBD1. CDR3 length equals 15 residues. V shed 1 base and J 9 bases; nucleotides not matched to a gene: 6. Germline V gene sequence: CDR1 SGHTA, CDR2 FQGNSA. CDR3 protein: CASSLGGTGVITIYF. The DNA of the CDR3 is TGTGCCAGCAGCTTAGGCGGGACAGGGGTAATCACCATATATTTT.